The 8 T cell receptor beta chains below all came from one sample that was sequenced in a study of blood T cell repertoires in COVID-19. Assay: immunoSEQ multiplex PCR; the TCRdb copy retains only in-frame clones and omits some. The profile shows a few hundred thousand clones, approximately 90% of them singletons. Sequencing was done on a sample of PBMCs or T cells enriched from blood (not recorded which). The receptors were sampled from a woman in her late teens or twenties who had been exposed to COVID-19.

The chain recombines TRBV7-8 with TRBJ2-5; the match to TRBD2 covers 7 bases. V dropped 4 bases and J dropped 5; count of bases not matched to a gene: 1. Germline values: CDR1 SGHVS, CDR2 FQNEAQ. This CDR3 has 12 amino acids. The CDR3 is CASSSGGETQYF. The CDR3 DNA sequence: TGTGCCAGCAGCTCCGGGGGGGAGACCCAGTACTTC.

V and J are TRBV28 and TRBJ1-2; TRBD1 agrees at 9 bases. The length of the CDR3 is 15 residues. With 5 bases clipped from V and 4 bases from J, the junction kept 8 bases outside the gene matches. Germline V gives CDR1 MDHEN, CDR2 SYDVKM. The CDR3 loop reads CASSPWTGVSYGYTF. The CDR3 DNA follows: TGTGCCAGCAGTCCATGGACAGGGGTGAGCTATGGCTACACCTTC.

The CDR3 nucleotides read TGTGCCAGCAGTACCGGGAGCACTGAAGCTTTCTTT. Residues: CASSTGSTEAFF. The rearrangement links TRBV6-5 to TRBJ1-1; D is unresolved. Looked up from germline, CDR1 is MNHEY and CDR2 is SVGAGI. V was shortened by 5 bases and J by 4 bases, with 8 bases between the two germline ends. This CDR3 comprises 12 residues.

This chain uses TRBV12-3 or TRBV12-4 with TRBJ1-2; 7 nucleotides line up with TRBD1. V gave up 6 bases and J gave up 5 bases; unmatched junction bases: 6. The CDR3 consists of 13 residues. In DNA form, the CDR3 reads TGTGCCAGCAGACGACAGGGTGGGTATGGCTACACCTTC. This gives the protein CASRRQGGYGYTF.

This chain connects TRBV19 to TRBJ2-2, with 7 bases identical to TRBD2. V lost 7 bases and J lost 4; bases outside the gene matches: 6. Germline V gene sequence: CDR1 LNHDA, CDR2 SQIVND (reference sequence). The CDR3 sequence is 14 residues long. This chain's CDR3 is CASKAGEVTGELFF. The CDR3 DNA sequence: TGTGCCAGTAAGGCGGGAGAGGTCACCGGGGAGCTGTTTTTT.

The chain recombines TRBV7-3 with TRBJ2-2; 10 nucleotides agree with TRBD1. This CDR3 is built from 15 residues. J lost 4 bases, V lost 4 bases, and 3 bases had no gene match. Germline lookup yields CDR1 SGHTA and CDR2 FQGTGA. The CDR3 nucleotides read TGTGCCAGCAGCTCACGGACAGGGGGCACCGGGGAGCTGTTTTTT. It specifies CASSSRTGGTGELFF.

V gene TRBV7-8 combines with J gene TRBJ1-1; 10 bases map to TRBD1. V gave up 3 bases and J gave up 0 bases; unmatched junction bases: 7. CDR1 and CDR2 (germline): SGHVS, FQNEAQ. The CDR3 is 17 residues long. Written as DNA, the CDR3 is TGTGCCAGCAGCTTTGGACAGGGGGTGACCCTGAACACTGAAGCTTTCTTT. It encodes CASSFGQGVTLNTEAFF. The full variable domain, in which reference TRBV7-8 and TRBJ1-1 provide the parts outside the CDR3, is GAGVSQSPRYKVAKRGQDVALRCDPISGHVSLFWYQQALGQGPEFLTYFQNEAQLDKSGLPSDRFFAERPEGSVSTLKIQRTQQEDSAVYLCASSFGQGVTLNTEAFFGQGTRLTVV.

The rearrangement joins TRBV10-3 to TRBJ1-4; tentative D call: TRBD1 (5 bases). V gave up 7 bases and J gave up 5 bases, with 14 bases separating them. The CDR3 is made up of 14 amino acids. Germline values: CDR1 ENHRY, CDR2 SYGVKD. The CDR3 sequence is CAIKAREGNEKLFF. In nucleotides, the CDR3 is TGTGCCATCAAGGCCAGGGAGGGCAATGAAAAACTGTTTTTT.